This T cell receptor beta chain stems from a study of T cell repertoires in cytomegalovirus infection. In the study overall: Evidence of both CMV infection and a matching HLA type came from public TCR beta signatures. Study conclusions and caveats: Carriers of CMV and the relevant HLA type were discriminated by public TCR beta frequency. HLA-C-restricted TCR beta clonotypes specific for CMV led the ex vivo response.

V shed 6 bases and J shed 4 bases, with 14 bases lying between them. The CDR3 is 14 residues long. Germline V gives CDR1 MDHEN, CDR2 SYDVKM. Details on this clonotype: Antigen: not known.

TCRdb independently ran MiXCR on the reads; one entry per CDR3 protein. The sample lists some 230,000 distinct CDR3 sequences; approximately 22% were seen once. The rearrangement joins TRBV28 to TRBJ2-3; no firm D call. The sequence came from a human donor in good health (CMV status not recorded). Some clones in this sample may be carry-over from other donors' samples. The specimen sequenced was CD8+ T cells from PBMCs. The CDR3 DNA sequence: TGTGCCAGCAGCCCCCGGATACTTCCAGATACGCAGTATTTT. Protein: CASSPRILPDTQYF.